The text below deals with one T cell receptor beta chain. This clonotype was seen more than once but under ten times. Its specific antigen is unknown. Base qualities are not recorded, but no much larger clone differs from it by a single base. The entry originates in a study of liver allograft versus peripheral blood T cells (dated by TCRdb to about 2020). With respect to the entire study: T cell receptor repertoires present within transplanted livers were compared with repertoires in the peripheral blood of liver transplant recipients. What the authors observed across the whole study: T cell receptor repertoires inside liver allografts were reported to differ from those detected in peripheral blood.

V lost 3 bases and J lost 4 bases; the stretch between them is 19 bases long. The germline V gene yields SGDLS for CDR1 and YYNGEE for CDR2. The CDR3 has 16 amino acids, counting the end cysteine and phenylalanine. Left in the record is the CDR3 DNA by itself, 48 bases read in frame from the first base. These reads were obtained on an Illumina MiSeq. TCRdb trimmed public reads at Q25 via fastp, called clones via MiXCR and kept in-frame beta chains. Under each unique CDR3 protein, matching rows form one entry showing the most common genes and DNA. This sample gives 3,500 to 4,500 distinct CDR3 sequences in total; roughly 13% of them show up just once. Approximately 10% of the sample is in the top ten clones.

The chain employs TRBV9 and TRBJ1-1; TRBD1 is a weak D gene call, 5 bases matching. This TCR was recovered from a human patient who had a liver transplant. In patients who had a transplant, some T cells may come from the graft donor. The CDR3 has the sequence CASSAVRRGGSTEAFF. The nucleotide sequence reads as follows: TGTGCCAGCAGCGCGGTCCGGCGGGGCGGGAGCACTGAAGCTTTCTTT.